This T cell receptor (beta chain) originates from a study of T-cell memory formation after mild COVID-19. Study-wide background: Largely, TCR clusters stayed within a single donor. Overall study results and limits: The main location of contracting CD4+ clones was CM and EM, and that of contracting CD8+ clones was EMRA.

This clonotype has a handful of counts. Its antigen is unidentified. This CDR3 region has 15 residues. Germline CDR1 DFQATT, CDR2 SNEGSKA (reference sequence). The V and J ends lost 5 bases and 2 bases, in that order; junction bases with no gene match: 9. TCRalpha and TCRbeta libraries used 5'RACE with constant-segment primers and UMIs. MiXCR was run by TCRdb on the 5' RACE reads, yielding one entry per CDR3 protein. This table holds hundreds of thousands of distinct CDR3 sequences, around a quarter found once. The chain carries TRBV20-1 and TRBJ1-3; 7 bases are shared with TRBD1. This receptor was obtained from an adult woman who had mild COVID-19 (a few samples of this study predate the infection). Cell type and time point are not known. The material sequenced was PBMCs or a T cell subset sorted from them (not recorded which). The chain's CDR3 is CSAYRTGRAGNTIYF. The CDR3 bases are TGCAGTGCTTACCGGACAGGTCGTGCTGGAAACACCATATATTTT.